Reported below is one T cell receptor (beta chain). Germline-derived CDR1 and CDR2 are SGHRS and YFSETQ. The CDR3 extends over 18 amino acids. V gave up 0 bases and J gave up 5 bases; unmatched junction bases: 13. This specimen belongs to a study of blood T cell repertoires in COVID-19. Turning to the study itself: Researchers got acute and convalescent COVID-19 samples from the United States, Italy and Spain. In each case, the material was cDNA or gDNA derived from T cells, B-cell-depleted T cells, or PBMCs.

Original methodology: Estimation of nucleated cell counts was performed using reference gene primer amplification. The assay was immunoSEQ multiplex PCR, and TCRdb's table has in-frame clones only and misses some. V and J calls and clone size are those listed in that table; D and trimming were worked out from the DNA. The sample consists of about 82,000 clones, 75% to 90% of them appearing once. The sample was peripheral blood. The chain has TRBV5-1 and TRBJ2-2, with 7 bases matching TRBD2. This clonotype was obtained from a woman aged 40 to 50 with active or convalescent COVID-19. CDR3 loop: CASSLVPGGSVGTGELFF. The CDR3 DNA reads as TGCGCCAGCAGCTTGGTTCCAGGCGGGAGCGTCGGGACCGGGGAGCTGTTTTTT.